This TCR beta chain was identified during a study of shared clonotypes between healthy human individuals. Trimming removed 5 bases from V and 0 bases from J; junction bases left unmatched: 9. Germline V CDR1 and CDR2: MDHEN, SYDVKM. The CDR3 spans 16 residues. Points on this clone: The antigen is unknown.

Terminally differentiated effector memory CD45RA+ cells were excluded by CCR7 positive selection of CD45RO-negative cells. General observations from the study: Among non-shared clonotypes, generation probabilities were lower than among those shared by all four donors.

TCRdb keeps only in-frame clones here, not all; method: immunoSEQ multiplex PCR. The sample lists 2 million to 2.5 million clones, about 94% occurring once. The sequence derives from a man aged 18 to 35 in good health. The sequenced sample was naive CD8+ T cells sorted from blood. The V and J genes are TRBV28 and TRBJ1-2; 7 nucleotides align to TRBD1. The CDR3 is CASSNPRDRPNYGYTF. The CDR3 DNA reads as TGTGCCAGCAGTAACCCCCGGGACAGACCTAACTATGGCTACACCTTC.